In this sample, the clone carrying this TCR beta chain turned up many times. This sample was taken from a study of blood T cells in healthy people across ages. Turning to the study itself: With template switching, about one barcoded beta molecule was captured per two T cells.

Together with a sample-barcoded 5' primer, a J-beta primer mix was included in a second PCR lasting about 7 to 11 cycles. TCRdb processed the 5' RACE reads anew with MiXCR; each CDR3 protein has one entry. The profile shows some 1.5 million distinct CDR3 sequences, about 28% of them singletons. Germline trimming cut 3 bases from V and 3 bases from J; bases unmatched to any gene: 8. Per the germline V gene, CDR1 is MGHRA and CDR2 is YSYEKL. The CDR3 has 15 residues. The TCR was taken from a woman in her twenties or thirties in good health. The specimen sequenced was blood. This chain connects TRBV4-1 to TRBJ2-7; TRBD1 aligns across 7 bases. The DNA of the CDR3 is TGCGCCAGCAGCCAGGCAACCGGGACAGACTACGAGCAGTACTTC. It translates to CASSQATGTDYEQYF.